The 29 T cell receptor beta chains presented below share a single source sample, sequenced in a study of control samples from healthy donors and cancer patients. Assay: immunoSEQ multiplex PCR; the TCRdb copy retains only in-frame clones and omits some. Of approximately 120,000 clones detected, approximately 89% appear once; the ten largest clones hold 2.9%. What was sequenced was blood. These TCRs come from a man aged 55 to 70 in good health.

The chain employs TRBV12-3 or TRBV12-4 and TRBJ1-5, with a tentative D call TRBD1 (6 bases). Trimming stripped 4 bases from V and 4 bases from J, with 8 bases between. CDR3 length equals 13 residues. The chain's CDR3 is CASSWTENQPQHF. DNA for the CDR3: TGTGCCAGCAGTTGGACAGAAAATCAGCCCCAGCATTTT.

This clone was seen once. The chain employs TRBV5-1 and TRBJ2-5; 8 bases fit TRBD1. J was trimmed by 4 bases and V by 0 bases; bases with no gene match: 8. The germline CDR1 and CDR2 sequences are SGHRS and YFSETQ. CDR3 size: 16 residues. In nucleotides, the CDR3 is TGCGCCAGCAGCTTGGGTGGTAGCAGGGGGCGAGAGACCCAGTACTTC. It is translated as CASSLGGSRGRETQYF.

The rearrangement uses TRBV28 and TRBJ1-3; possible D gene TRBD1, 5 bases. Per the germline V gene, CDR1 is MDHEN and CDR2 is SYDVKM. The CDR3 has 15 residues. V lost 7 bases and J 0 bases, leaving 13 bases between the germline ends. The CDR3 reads CASTGGRSSGNTIYF. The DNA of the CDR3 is TGTGCCAGCACCGGGGGACGGAGCTCTGGAAACACCATATATTTT.

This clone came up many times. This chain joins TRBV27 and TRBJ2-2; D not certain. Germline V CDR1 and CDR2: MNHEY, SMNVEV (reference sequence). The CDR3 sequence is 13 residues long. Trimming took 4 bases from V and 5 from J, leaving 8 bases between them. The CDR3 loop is CASSSTDTGELFF. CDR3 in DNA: TGTGCCAGCAGTTCAACAGATACCGGGGAGCTGTTTTTT.

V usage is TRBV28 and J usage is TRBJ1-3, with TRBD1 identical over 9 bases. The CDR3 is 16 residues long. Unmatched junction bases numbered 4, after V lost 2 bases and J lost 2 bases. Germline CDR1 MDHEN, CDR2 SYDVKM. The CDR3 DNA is TGTGCCAGCAGTTTAGCCGGACAGGGGCCTGGAAACACCATATATTTT. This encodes CASSLAGQGPGNTIYF.

The CDR3 here is CTSSLRDGSTDTQYF. The CDR3 coding sequence is TGCACCAGCAGCCTAAGGGACGGTAGCACAGATACGCAGTATTTT. The chain employs TRBV1 and TRBJ2-3. TRBV1 constitutes a pseudogene. This CDR3 contains 15 residues.

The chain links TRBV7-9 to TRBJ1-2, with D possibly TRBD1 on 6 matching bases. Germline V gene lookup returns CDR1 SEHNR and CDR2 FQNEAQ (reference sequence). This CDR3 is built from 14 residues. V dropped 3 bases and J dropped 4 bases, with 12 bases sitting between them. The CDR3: CASSFGTSSYGYTF. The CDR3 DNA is TGTGCCAGCAGCTTTGGGACAAGTAGCTATGGCTACACCTTC. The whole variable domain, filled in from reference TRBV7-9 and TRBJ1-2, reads DTGVSQNPRHKITKRGQNVTFRCDPISEHNRLYWYRQTLGQGPEFLTYFQNEAQLEKSRLLSDRFSAERPKGSFSTLEIQRTEQGDSAMYLCASSFGTSSYGYTFGSGTRLTVV.

In DNA, the CDR3 is TGCGCCAGCAGCTTGGTGGCTAGCAATGAGCAGTTCTTC. Protein sequence: CASSLVASNEQFF. V and J are TRBV5-1 and TRBJ2-1; D is ambiguous. Germline CDR1 and CDR2: SGHRS and YFSETQ. The CDR3 has 13 amino acids. Trimming took off 0 bases at V and 6 bases at J, with 7 bases between the two ends.

The CDR3 nucleotides are TGTGCCAGCAGTTTCCCGTCGACAGTGGGACCCTACGAGCAGTACTTC. This sequence encodes CASSFPSTVGPYEQYF. The chain is built from TRBV28 and TRBJ2-7; D may be TRBD1 or TRBD2 (5 bases each). Germline assignment: CDR1 MDHEN and CDR2 SYDVKM. The length of the CDR3 is 16 residues. V was clipped by 3 bases and J by 2 bases, with 17 bases between them.

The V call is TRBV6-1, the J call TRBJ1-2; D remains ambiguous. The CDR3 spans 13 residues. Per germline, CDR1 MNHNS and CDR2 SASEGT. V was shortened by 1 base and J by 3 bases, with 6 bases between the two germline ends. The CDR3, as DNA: TGTGCCAGCAGTGAAGGGAAATACTATGGCTACACCTTC. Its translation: CASSEGKYYGYTF.

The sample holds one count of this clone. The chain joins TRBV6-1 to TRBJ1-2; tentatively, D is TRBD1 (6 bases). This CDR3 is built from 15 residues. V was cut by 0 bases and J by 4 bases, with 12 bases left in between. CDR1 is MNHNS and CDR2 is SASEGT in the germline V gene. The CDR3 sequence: CASSEADSHVYGYTF. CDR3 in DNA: TGTGCCAGCAGTGAAGCGGACAGTCACGTCTATGGCTACACCTTC.

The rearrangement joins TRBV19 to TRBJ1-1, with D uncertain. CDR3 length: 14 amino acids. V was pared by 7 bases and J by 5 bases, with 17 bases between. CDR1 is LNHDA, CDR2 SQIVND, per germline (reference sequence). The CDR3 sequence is CASIPFGRVTEAFF. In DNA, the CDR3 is TGTGCCAGTATCCCTTTTGGGCGGGTTACTGAAGCTTTCTTT.

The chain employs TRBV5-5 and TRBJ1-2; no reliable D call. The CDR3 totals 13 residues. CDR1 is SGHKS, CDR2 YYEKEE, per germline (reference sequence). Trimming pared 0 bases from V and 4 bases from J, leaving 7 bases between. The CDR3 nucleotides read TGTGCCAGCAGCTTGGGGGGAGGCTATGGCTACACCTTC. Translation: CASSLGGGYGYTF.

As DNA, the CDR3 is TGTGCCAGCAGCTTGCTGAGGACAGGTTCCTACAATGAGCAGTTCTTC. Encoded protein: CASSLLRTGSYNEQFF. This rearrangement joins TRBV5-5 to TRBJ2-1; 7 positions match TRBD1. J was trimmed by 1 base and V by 1 base; bases with no gene match: 5. There are 16 residues in the CDR3. Germline assignment: CDR1 SGHKS and CDR2 YYEKEE (reference sequence).

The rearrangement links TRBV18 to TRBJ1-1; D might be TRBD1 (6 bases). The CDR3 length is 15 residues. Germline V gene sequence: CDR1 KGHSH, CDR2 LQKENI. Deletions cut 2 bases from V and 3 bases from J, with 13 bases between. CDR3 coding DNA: TGTGCCAGCTCACCATTGGGGGGCCCCGACACTGAAGCTTTCTTT. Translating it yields CASSPLGGPDTEAFF. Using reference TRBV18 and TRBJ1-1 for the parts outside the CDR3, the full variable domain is NAGVMQNPRHLVRRRGQEARLRCSPMKGHSHVYWYRQLPEEGLKFMVYLQKENIIDESGMPKERFSAEFPKEGPSILRIQQVVRGDSAAYFCASSPLGGPDTEAFFGQGTRLTVV.

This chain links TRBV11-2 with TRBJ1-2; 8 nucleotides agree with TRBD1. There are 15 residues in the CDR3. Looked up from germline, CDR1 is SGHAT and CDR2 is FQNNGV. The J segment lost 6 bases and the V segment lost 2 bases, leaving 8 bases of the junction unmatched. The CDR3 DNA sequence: TGTGCCAGCAGCTTAAGCCGAACAGGGGGAGATGGCTACACCTTC. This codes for CASSLSRTGGDGYTF. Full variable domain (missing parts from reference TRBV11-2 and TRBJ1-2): EAGVAQSPRYKIIEKRQSVAFWCNPISGHATLYWYQQILGQGPKLLIQFQNNGVVDDSQLPKDRFSAERLKGVDSTLKIQPAKLEDSAVYLCASSLSRTGGDGYTFGSGTRLTVV.

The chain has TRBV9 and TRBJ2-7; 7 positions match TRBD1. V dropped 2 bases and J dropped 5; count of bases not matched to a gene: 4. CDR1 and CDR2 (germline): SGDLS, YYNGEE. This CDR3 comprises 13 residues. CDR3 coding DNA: TGTGCCAGCAGCGTGTACAGGGGCGACGAGCAGTACTTC. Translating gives CASSVYRGDEQYF. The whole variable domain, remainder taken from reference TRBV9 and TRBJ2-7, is DSGVTQTPKHLITATGQRVTLRCSPRSGDLSVYWYQQSLDQGLQFLIQYYNGEERAKGNILERFSAQQFPDLHSELNLSSLELGDSALYFCASSVYRGDEQYFGPGTRLTVT.

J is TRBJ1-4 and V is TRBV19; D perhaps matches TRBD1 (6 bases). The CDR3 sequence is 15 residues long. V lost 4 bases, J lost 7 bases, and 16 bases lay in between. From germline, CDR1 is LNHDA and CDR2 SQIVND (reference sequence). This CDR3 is CASSTQGRTIEKLFF. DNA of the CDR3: TGTGCCAGTAGTACCCAGGGGCGGACGATTGAAAAACTGTTTTTT.

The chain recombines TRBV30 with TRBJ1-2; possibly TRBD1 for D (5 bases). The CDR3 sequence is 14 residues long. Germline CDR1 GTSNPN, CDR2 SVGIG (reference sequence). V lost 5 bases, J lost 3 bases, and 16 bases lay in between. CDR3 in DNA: TGTGCCTGGGTAGAAACGGGGGGAGACTATGGCTACACCTTC. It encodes CAWVETGGDYGYTF.

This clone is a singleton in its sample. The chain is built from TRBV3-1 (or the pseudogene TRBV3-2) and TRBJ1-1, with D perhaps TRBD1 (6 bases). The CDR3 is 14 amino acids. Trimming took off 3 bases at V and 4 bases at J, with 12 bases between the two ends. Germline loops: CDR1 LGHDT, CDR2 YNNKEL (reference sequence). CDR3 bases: TGTGCCAGCAGCCAGGGGGGCGCTTCCACTGAAGCTTTCTTT. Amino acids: CASSQGGASTEAFF.

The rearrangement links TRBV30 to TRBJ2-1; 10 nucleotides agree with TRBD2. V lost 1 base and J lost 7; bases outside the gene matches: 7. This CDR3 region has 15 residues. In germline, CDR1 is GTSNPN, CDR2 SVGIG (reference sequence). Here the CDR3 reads CAWSEGGLARNEQFF. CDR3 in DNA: TGTGCCTGGAGTGAGGGGGGACTAGCGAGAAATGAGCAGTTCTTC. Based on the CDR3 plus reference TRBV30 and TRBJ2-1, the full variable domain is SQTIHQWPATLVQPVGSPLSLECTVEGTSNPNLYWYRQAAGRGLQLLFYSVGIGQISSEVPQNLSASRPQDRQFILSSKKLLLSDSGFYLCAWSEGGLARNEQFFGPGTRLTVL.

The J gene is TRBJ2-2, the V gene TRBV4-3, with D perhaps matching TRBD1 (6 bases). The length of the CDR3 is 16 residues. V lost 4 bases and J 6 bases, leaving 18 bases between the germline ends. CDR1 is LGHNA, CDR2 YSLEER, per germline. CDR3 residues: CASSPSPGVRAGELFF. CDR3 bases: TGCGCCAGCAGCCCGTCCCCAGGGGTACGGGCCGGGGAGCTGTTTTTT.

The CDR3 protein is CASRSMVSGNTIYF. DNA of the CDR3: TGTGCCAGCAGAAGTATGGTCTCTGGAAACACCATATATTTT. V and J are TRBV6-5 and TRBJ1-3, with D uncertain. Germline V gene sequence: CDR1 MNHEY, CDR2 SVGAGI. V was trimmed by 6 bases and J by 0 bases, leaving 9 bases between them. This CDR3 is 14 amino acids long.

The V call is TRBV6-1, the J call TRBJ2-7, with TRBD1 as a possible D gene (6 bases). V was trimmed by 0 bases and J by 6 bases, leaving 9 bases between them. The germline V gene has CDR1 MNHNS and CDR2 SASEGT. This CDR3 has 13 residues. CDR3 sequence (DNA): TGTGCCAGCAGTGAAGCCAGGGGCCTCGAGCAGTACTTC. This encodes CASSEARGLEQYF.

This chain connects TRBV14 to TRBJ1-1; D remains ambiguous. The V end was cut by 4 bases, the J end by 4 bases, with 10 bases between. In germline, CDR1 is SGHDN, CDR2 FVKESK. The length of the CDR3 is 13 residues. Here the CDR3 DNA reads TGTGCCAGCAGCCCATGGACCGTCACTGAAGCTTTCTTT. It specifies CASSPWTVTEAFF.

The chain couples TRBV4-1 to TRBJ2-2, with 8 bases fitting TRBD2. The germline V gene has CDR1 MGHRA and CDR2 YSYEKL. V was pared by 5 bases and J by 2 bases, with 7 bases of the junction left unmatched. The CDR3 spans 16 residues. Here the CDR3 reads CASSREAGGNTGELFF. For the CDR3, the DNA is TGCGCCAGCAGCAGGGAGGCGGGGGGTAACACCGGGGAGCTGTTTTTT.

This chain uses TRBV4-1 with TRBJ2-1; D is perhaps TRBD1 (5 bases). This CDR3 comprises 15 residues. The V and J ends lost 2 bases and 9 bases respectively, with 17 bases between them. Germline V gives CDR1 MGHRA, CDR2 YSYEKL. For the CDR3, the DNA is TGCGCCAGCAGCCAACTACAAGGGGATTTGAGTGAGCAGTTCTTC. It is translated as CASSQLQGDLSEQFF.

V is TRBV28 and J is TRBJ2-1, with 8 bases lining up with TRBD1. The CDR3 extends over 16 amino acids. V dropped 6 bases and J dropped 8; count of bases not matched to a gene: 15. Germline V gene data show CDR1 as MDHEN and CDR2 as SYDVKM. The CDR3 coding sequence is TGTGCCAGCAGCTCTCTGCGGACAGGGTTTATTGATGAGCAGTTCTTC. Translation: CASSSLRTGFIDEQFF.

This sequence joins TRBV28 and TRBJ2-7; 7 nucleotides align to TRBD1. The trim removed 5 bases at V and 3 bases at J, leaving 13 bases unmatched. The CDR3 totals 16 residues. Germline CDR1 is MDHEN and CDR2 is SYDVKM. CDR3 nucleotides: TGTGCCAGCAGTACTCCGGGACAGATAGGGGTCTACGAGCAGTACTTC. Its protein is CASSTPGQIGVYEQYF.